The present entry profiles one TCR beta chain with its context. Its antigen is currently unknown. These data come from a study of shared clonotypes between healthy human individuals. General study points: Generally, naive subsets (rather than memory subsets) showed larger estimated richness. Between a handful of donors, naive CD4 clonotypes were shared at a level of around 4.9%.

Original methodology: Filtering of immunoSEQ junctional sequences could not match full-length read filtering. Sequenced by immunoSEQ multiplex PCR; TCRdb stores in-frame clones only, minus some. Clone size and the V and J calls come from that table; the DNA yielded D and trimming. Here the sample spans approximately 840,000 clones, 96% being singletons. Naive-designated CD8 cells lacked CD45RO, were positively enriched for CCR7, and omitted terminally differentiated effector memory CD45RA+ cells. This CDR3 has 14 residues. This sequence originates from a man aged 25-40 years in good health. The chain employs TRBV21-1 and TRBJ2-5; the table's D call of TRBD1 was not tested on the DNA. TRBV21-1 is annotated as a pseudogene. Sequencing was carried out using naive CD8+ T cells sorted from blood. The CDR3 is CASGHRDTLETQYF. CDR3 nucleotide sequence: TGTGCCAGCGGGCACCGGGACACCCTAGAGACCCAGTACTTC.